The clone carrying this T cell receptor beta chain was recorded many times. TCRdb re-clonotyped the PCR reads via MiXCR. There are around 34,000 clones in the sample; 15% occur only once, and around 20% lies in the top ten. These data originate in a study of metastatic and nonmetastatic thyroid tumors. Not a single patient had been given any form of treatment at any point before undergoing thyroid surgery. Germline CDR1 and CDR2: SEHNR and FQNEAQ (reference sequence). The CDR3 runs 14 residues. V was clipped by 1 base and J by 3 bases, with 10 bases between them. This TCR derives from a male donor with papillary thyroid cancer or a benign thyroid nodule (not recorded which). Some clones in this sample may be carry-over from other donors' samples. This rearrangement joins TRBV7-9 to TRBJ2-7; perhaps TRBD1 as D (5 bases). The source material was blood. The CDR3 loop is CASSLGQGGYEQYF. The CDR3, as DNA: TGTGCCAGCAGCTTAGGGCAGGGTGGCTACGAGCAGTACTTC.